The next 24 T cell receptor beta chains were all read from a single sample in a study of glioma-infiltrating T cells after dendritic cell vaccination. Assay used: immunoSEQ multiplex PCR; TCRdb lists only in-frame clones, some missing. The sample consists of 95,000 or so clones, about 84% of them appearing once. Here the sequenced sample was blood, taken before dendritic cell vaccination. Receptors originate from a human donor with glioblastoma.

The chain combines TRBV30 with TRBJ2-1; 10 positions match TRBD2. Germline V CDR1 and CDR2: GTSNPN, SVGIG (reference sequence). The junction had 3 bases not matched to a gene; V was cut back by 6 bases and J by 4 bases. The CDR3 covers 13 residues. This CDR3 is CACLAGVYNEQFF. In DNA, the CDR3 is TGTGCCTGCCTAGCGGGAGTATACAATGAGCAGTTCTTC.

The rearrangement uses TRBV5-6 and TRBJ1-5; D call uncertain. V lost 3 bases and J 11 bases, leaving 21 bases between the germline ends. CDR3 length: 15 amino acids. Germline values: CDR1 SGHDT, CDR2 YYEEEE. The CDR3 is CASSSGGGPQAAQHF. DNA of the CDR3: TGTGCCAGCAGCTCAGGAGGAGGGCCCCAAGCGGCCCAGCATTTT.

The rearrangement joins TRBV2 to TRBJ1-5, with TRBD1 as a possible D gene (6 bases). Germline CDR1 SNHLY, CDR2 FYNNEI. This CDR3 contains 15 residues. The V end lost 6 bases, the J end lost 7 bases, and 19 bases lay between the germline ends. CDR3 in amino acids: CASRRDNFGGQPQHF. DNA for the CDR3: TGTGCCAGCAGAAGGGACAACTTTGGTGGACAGCCCCAGCATTTT.

This sequence joins TRBV7-9 and TRBJ2-5; 11 positions agree with TRBD2. Germline lookup yields CDR1 SEHNR and CDR2 FQNEAQ (reference sequence). The CDR3 is 15 amino acids. After removal of 4 bases from V and 9 bases from J, the junction contained 10 bases not matched to a gene. The CDR3 DNA reads as TGTGCCAGCAGCTACGGTACCGGGACTAGCGGTTCCCAGTACTTC. Translation gives CASSYGTGTSGSQYF. The full variable domain, rest sourced from reference TRBV7-9 and TRBJ2-5, is DTGVSQNPRHKITKRGQNVTFRCDPISEHNRLYWYRQTLGQGPEFLTYFQNEAQLEKSRLLSDRFSAERPKGSFSTLEIQRTEQGDSAMYLCASSYGTGTSGSQYFGPGTRLLVL.

In DNA, the CDR3 is TGCGCCAGCAGCTTGGCTTCGTCAGATGACATTCAGTACTTC. Translation gives CASSLASSDDIQYF. The chain combines TRBV5-1 with TRBJ2-4, with no clear D. V gave up 0 bases and J gave up 8 bases, with 12 bases separating them. The CDR3 consists of 14 residues. CDR1 is SGHRS and CDR2 is YFSETQ in the germline V gene.

The chain has TRBV6-5 and TRBJ2-1; 12 nucleotides align to TRBD2. CDR3 length equals 15 residues. J was trimmed by 10 bases and V by 6 bases; bases with no gene match: 10. Per the germline V gene, CDR1 is MNHEY and CDR2 is SVGAGI. The CDR3 DNA follows: TGTGCCAGCAGAACTAGCGGGGGGCCCCTTTACGAGCAGTTCTTC. This translates into CASRTSGGPLYEQFF.

The rearrangement uses TRBV18 and TRBJ2-1; 7 bases are shared with TRBD2. The CDR3 runs to 16 residues. V lost 0 bases, J lost 3 bases, and 5 bases stayed unmatched. In germline, CDR1 is KGHSH, CDR2 LQKENI. CDR3 sequence reads: CASSPPNGEGYNEQFF. The CDR3 DNA is TGTGCCAGCTCACCACCGAACGGGGAGGGCTACAATGAGCAGTTCTTC.

The rearrangement uses TRBV9 and TRBJ1-6; D not resolved. The ends were cut back, 4 bases at V and 7 bases at J, with 12 bases in the middle. The CDR3 has 14 amino acids. CDR1 and CDR2 (germline): SGDLS, YYNGEE. This chain's CDR3 is CASSSGMSNSPLHF. In nucleotides, the CDR3 is TGTGCCAGCAGCTCGGGGATGAGCAATTCACCCCTCCACTTT.

This clone was counted between two and nine times. The chain is built from TRBV15 and TRBJ2-7; TRBD2 matches 11 bases. The germline CDR1 and CDR2 sequences are LNHNV and YYDKDF (reference sequence). This CDR3 is built from 16 residues. V lost 0 bases to trimming and J lost 7 bases; unmatched junction nucleotides: 8. The CDR3 protein is CATSRDPLAGVIEQYF. In DNA, the CDR3 is TGTGCCACCAGCAGAGACCCACTAGCGGGAGTAATAGAGCAGTACTTC. Full variable domain (missing parts from reference TRBV15 and TRBJ2-7): DAMVIQNPRYQVTQFGKPVTLSCSQTLNHNVMYWYQQKSSQAPKLLFHYYDKDFNNEADTPDNFQSRRPNTSFCFLDIRSPGLGDTAMYLCATSRDPLAGVIEQYFGPGTRLTVT.

The chain uses TRBV5-1 and TRBJ2-7; 8 bases agree with TRBD2. The length of the CDR3 is 15 residues. Germline V gene lookup returns CDR1 SGHRS and CDR2 YFSETQ. The V gene end was trimmed by 0 bases and the J gene end by 4 bases; junction bases not matched to a gene: 6. DNA for the CDR3: TGCGCCAGCAGCTTGGTTGCGGGAGGTTTATACGAGCAGTACTTC. Encoded protein: CASSLVAGGLYEQYF.

In its sample, this clone was seen a few times. The chain links TRBV30 to TRBJ2-7; 12 bases line up with TRBD1. Germline loops: CDR1 GTSNPN, CDR2 SVGIG (reference sequence). The CDR3 runs 15 residues. V trimming: 5 bases; J trimming: 1 base; junction bases outside the gene matches: 6. CDR3 in DNA: TGTGCCTGGGGGACAGGGGGCGATAAATCCTACGAGCAGTACTTC. Its protein product is CAWGTGGDKSYEQYF.

This chain joins TRBV10-2 and TRBJ2-1, with 12 bases that match TRBD2. CDR3 size: 15 residues. J gave up 9 bases and V 4 bases, and 7 bases lay outside the gene matches. Germline CDR1 is WSHSY and CDR2 is SAAADI. The CDR3 spells CASSVSSGGAGEQFF. CDR3 DNA: TGCGCCAGCAGTGTGTCTAGCGGGGGGGCAGGTGAGCAGTTCTTC.

This chain uses TRBV27 with TRBJ1-1; the match to TRBD1 covers 7 bases. Germline V gives CDR1 MNHEY, CDR2 SMNVEV (reference sequence). The CDR3 has 15 amino acids. The V gene end was trimmed by 2 bases and the J gene end by 1 base; junction bases not matched to a gene: 4. CDR3 coding DNA: TGTGCCAGCAGTTTAACAGGGGCCGGGAACACTGAAGCTTTCTTT. Its translation is CASSLTGAGNTEAFF.

The chain is built from TRBV9 and TRBJ1-3; 7 bases are shared with TRBD1. The germline V gene encodes CDR1 SGDLS and CDR2 YYNGEE. The CDR3 spans 16 residues. V trimming: 0 bases; J trimming: 2 bases; junction bases outside the gene matches: 5. The CDR3 nucleotides read TGTGCCAGCAGCGTAGAGGGACAGCCCGCTGGAAACACCATATATTTT. As protein: CASSVEGQPAGNTIYF. Filled out from reference TRBV9 and TRBJ1-3, the complete variable domain reads DSGVTQTPKHLITATGQRVTLRCSPRSGDLSVYWYQQSLDQGLQFLIQYYNGEERAKGNILERFSAQQFPDLHSELNLSSLELGDSALYFCASSVEGQPAGNTIYFGEGSWLTVV.

V and J are TRBV4-2 and TRBJ2-2; D is perhaps TRBD2 (6 bases). The CDR3 extends over 19 amino acids. V was clipped by 4 bases and J by 2 bases, with 23 bases between them. Germline V gene lookup returns CDR1 LGHNA and CDR2 YNFKEQ. The CDR3 nucleotides are TGTGCCAGCAGCCGGGGTGCTAACCGGTTTAGCGGCAACACCGGGGAGCTGTTTTTT. Amino acid sequence: CASSRGANRFSGNTGELFF.

The V call is TRBV9, the J call TRBJ2-3; D might be TRBD2 (6 bases). The ends were cut back, 5 bases at V and 4 bases at J, with 17 bases in the middle. This CDR3 comprises 15 residues. The germline V gene encodes CDR1 SGDLS and CDR2 YYNGEE. The CDR3 sequence is CASSRGLAPADTQYF. The CDR3 coding sequence is TGTGCCAGCAGTCGCGGTCTAGCGCCGGCAGATACGCAGTATTTT.

J is TRBJ2-3 and V is TRBV5-1; 12 bases map to TRBD2. With 6 bases clipped from V and 4 bases from J, the junction kept 9 bases outside the gene matches. This CDR3 is built from 16 residues. Germline CDR1 reads SGHRS; CDR2 reads YFSETQ. The CDR3 reads CASNQAPSGGADTQYF. The CDR3 coding sequence is TGCGCCAGCAATCAGGCCCCTAGCGGGGGGGCAGATACGCAGTATTTT.

The chain carries TRBV19 and TRBJ2-7, with D perhaps matching TRBD1 (6 bases). Deletions cut 3 bases from V and 6 bases from J, with 15 bases between. Looked up from germline, CDR1 is LNHDA and CDR2 is SQIVND (reference sequence). The CDR3 is made up of 14 amino acids. The CDR3 loop is CASSMWGQNIEQYF. In DNA, the CDR3 is TGTGCCAGTAGTATGTGGGGACAAAATATCGAGCAGTACTTC.

J is TRBJ1-5 and V is TRBV19, with D maybe TRBD1 (6 bases). CDR1 is LNHDA and CDR2 is SQIVND in the germline V gene (reference sequence). This CDR3 has 16 residues. V was shortened by 5 bases and J by 0 bases, with 14 bases between the two germline ends. This chain's CDR3 is CASSQGGGRSNQPQHF. DNA for the CDR3: TGTGCCAGTAGTCAGGGTGGGGGCCGTAGCAATCAGCCCCAGCATTTT.

The V and J genes are TRBV4-2 and TRBJ2-7; 7 bases match TRBD2. V lost 3 bases and J lost 1; bases outside the gene matches: 6. The length of the CDR3 is 15 residues. Germline CDR1 is LGHNA and CDR2 is YNFKEQ. CDR3 region: CASSHAREGSYEQYF. DNA of the CDR3: TGTGCCAGCAGCCACGCCAGGGAGGGATCCTACGAGCAGTACTTC.

The V and J genes are TRBV9 and TRBJ2-7; 12 nucleotides align to TRBD2. Unmatched junction bases numbered 6, after V lost 7 bases and J lost 4 bases. Germline-derived CDR1 and CDR2 are SGDLS and YYNGEE. The CDR3 contains 14 residues. Here the CDR3 reads CASGPGTSGYEQYF. CDR3 DNA sequence: TGTGCCAGCGGCCCCGGGACTAGCGGGTACGAGCAGTACTTC.

The chain links TRBV12-5 to TRBJ1-6, with D unclear. The V and J ends lost 4 bases and 0 bases respectively, with 10 bases between them. The V gene's germline CDR1 is LGHNT and CDR2 FRNRAP. The CDR3 consists of 16 residues. CDR3 protein: CASGSHGISYNSPLHF. The CDR3 coding sequence is TGTGCTAGTGGTTCACACGGGATCTCCTATAATTCACCCCTCCACTTT.

The J gene is TRBJ2-3, the V gene TRBV29-1; 7 nucleotides match TRBD1. CDR1 is SQVTM and CDR2 is ANQGSEA in the germline V gene. The CDR3 is made up of 13 amino acids. Unmatched junction bases numbered 9, after V lost 6 bases and J lost 6 bases. CDR3 residues: CSVGDSLRDTQYF. The CDR3 nucleotides are TGCAGCGTGGGGGACAGCCTTCGTGATACGCAGTATTTT.

DNA for the CDR3: TGTGCCAGCAGCTTGGTGACAGGGACCGGGGAGCTGTTTTTT. Translated: CASSLVTGTGELFF. The chain joins TRBV7-9 to TRBJ2-2, with TRBD1 identical over 7 bases. Germline V gene sequence: CDR1 SEHNR, CDR2 FQNEAQ (reference sequence). CDR3 length equals 14 residues. After removal of 3 bases from V and 5 bases from J, the junction contained 3 bases not matched to a gene.